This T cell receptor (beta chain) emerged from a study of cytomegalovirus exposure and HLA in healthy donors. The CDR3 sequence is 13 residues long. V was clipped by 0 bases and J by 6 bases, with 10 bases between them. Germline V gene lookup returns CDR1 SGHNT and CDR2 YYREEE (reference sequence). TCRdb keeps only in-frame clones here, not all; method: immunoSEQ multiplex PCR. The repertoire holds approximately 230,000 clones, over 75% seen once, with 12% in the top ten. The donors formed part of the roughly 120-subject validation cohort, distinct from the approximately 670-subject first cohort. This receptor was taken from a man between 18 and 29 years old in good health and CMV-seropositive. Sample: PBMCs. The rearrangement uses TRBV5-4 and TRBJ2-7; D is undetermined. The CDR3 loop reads CASSLAEAGEQYF. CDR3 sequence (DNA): TGTGCCAGCAGCTTGGCCGAGGCTGGCGAGCAGTACTTC.